This is a list of T cell receptor beta chains from one sample in a study of cytomegalovirus exposure and HLA in healthy donors. Profiled with immunoSEQ multiplex PCR; TCRdb holds only in-frame clones, not every one. Here the sample spans under 200,000 clones, 10% to 15% being singletons. Sequencing input: PBMCs. These TCRs come from a man aged 50 to 59 in good health and CMV-seropositive. Both conserved end residues are part of each CDR3. A D gene is named only where the DNA matches it firmly. Clone size is given for some rows only: seen once, a few or many times, or a class if the clone is expanded.

V gene	J gene	clone size	D gene	CDR3 DNA	CDR3 protein
TRBV5-6	TRBJ1-1	.	TRBD1	TGTGCCAGCAGCTCAAGTAGGGGCAGGGGGCTCGGCACTGAAGCTTTCTTT	CASSSSRGRGLGTEAFF
TRBV6-1	TRBJ2-2	.	TRBD1	TGTGCCAGCACCACCGGGACAGAGAACACCGGGGAGCTGTTTTTT	CASTTGTENTGELFF
TRBV6-5	TRBJ1-3	few	TRBD1	TGTGCCAGCAAAAGGACAGGGGCAGGAAACACCATATATTTT	CASKRTGAGNTIYF
TRBV5-1	TRBJ1-1	.	.	TGCGCCAGCAGCTTGGGCCGACAGACTGAAGCTTTCTTT	CASSLGRQTEAFF
TRBV14	TRBJ1-6	once	.	TGTGCCAGCAGCCAAGGTACAGGGATCACCTCCTATAATTCACCCCTCCACTTT	CASSQGTGITSYNSPLHF
TRBV6-5	TRBJ1-1	few	TRBD1	TGTGCCAGCGGGGGGACAGATTTCACTGAAGCTTTCTTT	CASGGTDFTEAFF
TRBV6-1	TRBJ1-6	few	TRBD1	TGTGCCAGCACGGGACAGATCGATTCACCCCTCCACTTT	CASTGQIDSPLHF
TRBV29-1	TRBJ1-2	.	.	TGCAGCTGCGGGGTGGACTCTAACTATGGCTACACCTTC	CSCGVDSNYGYTF
TRBV5-4	TRBJ2-7	few	.	TGTGCCAGCAGCTTGGCGGGGAGCTTAGCCAGCGAGCAGTACTTC	CASSLAGSLASEQYF
TRBV5-1	TRBJ2-1	.	TRBD1	TGCGCCAGCAGCCCAGGAGGGGGACAGGGGCACAATGAGCAGTTCTTC	CASSPGGGQGHNEQFF
TRBV30	TRBJ1-1	.	.	TGTGCCTGGAGTGTACGTAGGGGTGAAGCTTTCTTT	CAWSVRRGEAFF
TRBV7-9	TRBJ2-5	.	TRBD1	TGTGCCAGCAGCTTCGAGGGGGCGCAGGGGACCCAGTACTTC	CASSFEGAQGTQYF
TRBV7-6	TRBJ1-2	few	TRBD1	TGTGCCAGCAGCGGGGGACAGGGAGAGGCCTATGGCTACACCTTC	CASSGGQGEAYGYTF
TRBV6-5	TRBJ2-7	.	TRBD1	TGTGCCAGCAGCAGGACAGGGCTCTACGAGCAGTACTTC	CASSRTGLYEQYF
TRBV5-8	TRBJ2-5	.	.	TGTGCCAGCAGCCCGTCGACTGGGCGGGTAGAAGAGACCCAGTACTTC	CASSPSTGRVEETQYF
TRBV5-1	TRBJ1-5	.	.	TGCGCCAGCAGCGAGGCGGGGGGGAATCAGCCCCAGCATTTT	CASSEAGGNQPQHF
TRBV15	TRBJ1-2	.	TRBD1	TGTGCCACCAGCAGAAAGGGGGACAGGGTGAATGGCTACACCTTC	CATSRKGDRVNGYTF
TRBV5-1	TRBJ2-1	.	TRBD1	TGCGCAAGCAGCTGGAGCCGGGACAGCCTGTTCTTC	CASSWSRDSLFF
TRBV13	TRBJ2-7	.	TRBD1	TGTGCCAGCAGCCTACAAACCGGGACAGGGGGCATGAAGCAGTACTTC	CASSLQTGTGGMKQYF
TRBV6-1	TRBJ2-5	.	TRBD1	TGTGCCAGCAGTGTTGACAGGGGGTTTGAGACCCAGTACTTC	CASSVDRGFETQYF
TRBV20-1	TRBJ1-2	few	.	TGCAGTGCCCCGTATAATGGCTACACCTTC	CSAPYNGYTF
TRBV5-6	TRBJ1-6	.	.	TGTGCCAGCAGCTTTCAGGGGACACCCCTCCACTTT	CASSFQGTPLHF
TRBV6-1	TRBJ1-1	few	.	TGTGCCAGCAGTGAAAAGGGGGTGGGGGCTTTCTTT	CASSEKGVGAFF
TRBV20-1	TRBJ1-1	.	TRBD1	TGCAGTGCCCCCAAGGACAGGGGTGCTTTCTTT	CSAPKDRGAFF
TRBV18	TRBJ1-2	few	TRBD1	TGTGCCAGCTCACCTAGGACAGGGGACTATGGCTACACCTTC	CASSPRTGDYGYTF
TRBV19	TRBJ2-3	.	.	TGTGCCAGTAGTATAGATGACATTTATCAAGCAGATACGCAGTATTTT	CASSIDDIYQADTQYF
TRBV6-5	TRBJ1-1	.	.	TGTGCCAGCACCACCCCCGGTAGCTTCTCAGCTTTCTTT	CASTTPGSFSAFF